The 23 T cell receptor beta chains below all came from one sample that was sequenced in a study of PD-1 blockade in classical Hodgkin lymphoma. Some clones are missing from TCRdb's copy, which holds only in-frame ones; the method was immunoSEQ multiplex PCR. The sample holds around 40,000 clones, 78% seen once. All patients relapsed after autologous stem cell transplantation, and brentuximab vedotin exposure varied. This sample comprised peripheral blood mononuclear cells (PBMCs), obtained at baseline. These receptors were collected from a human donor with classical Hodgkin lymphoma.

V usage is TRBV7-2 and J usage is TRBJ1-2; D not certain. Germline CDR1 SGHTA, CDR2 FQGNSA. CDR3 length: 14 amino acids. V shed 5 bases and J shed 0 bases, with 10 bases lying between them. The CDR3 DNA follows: TGTGCCAGCAGCGCCGAGGCGGCTAACTATGGCTACACCTTC. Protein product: CASSAEAANYGYTF. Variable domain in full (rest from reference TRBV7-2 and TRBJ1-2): GAGVSQSPSNKVTEKGKDVELRCDPISGHTALYWYRQSLGQGLEFLIYFQGNSAPDKSGLPSDRFSAERTGGSVSTLTIQRTQQEDSAVYLCASSAEAANYGYTFGSGTRLTVV.

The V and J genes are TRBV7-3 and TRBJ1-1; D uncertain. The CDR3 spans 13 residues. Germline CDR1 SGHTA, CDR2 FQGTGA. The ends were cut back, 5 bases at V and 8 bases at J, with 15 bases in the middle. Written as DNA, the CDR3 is TGTGCCAGCAGCCCCAGGCGAGAGTTAGAAGCTTTCTTT. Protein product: CASSPRRELEAFF.

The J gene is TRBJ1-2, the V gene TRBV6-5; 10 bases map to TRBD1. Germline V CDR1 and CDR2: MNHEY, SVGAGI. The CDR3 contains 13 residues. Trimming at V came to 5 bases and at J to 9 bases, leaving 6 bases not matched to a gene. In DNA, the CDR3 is TGTGCCAGCAGTAAGGGACAGGGGCGTCGCTACACCTTC. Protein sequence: CASSKGQGRRYTF.

CDR3 sequence: CASRREFSTNEKLFF. In nucleotides, the CDR3 is TGTGCCAGCAGGCGGGAGTTCTCAACTAATGAAAAACTGTTTTTT. V and J are TRBV5-4 and TRBJ1-4; D is undetermined. This CDR3 has 15 residues. V was pared by 5 bases and J by 0 bases, with 11 bases between. Germline CDR1 is SGHNT and CDR2 is YYREEE (reference sequence).

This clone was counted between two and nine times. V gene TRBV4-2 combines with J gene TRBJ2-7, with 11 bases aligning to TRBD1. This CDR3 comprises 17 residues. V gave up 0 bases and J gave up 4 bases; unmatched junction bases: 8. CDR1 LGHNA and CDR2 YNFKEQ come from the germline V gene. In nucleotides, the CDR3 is TGTGCCAGCAGCCAAGAGGGTGGTGGGACAGGGGGGTACGAGCAGTACTTC. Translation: CASSQEGGGTGGYEQYF.

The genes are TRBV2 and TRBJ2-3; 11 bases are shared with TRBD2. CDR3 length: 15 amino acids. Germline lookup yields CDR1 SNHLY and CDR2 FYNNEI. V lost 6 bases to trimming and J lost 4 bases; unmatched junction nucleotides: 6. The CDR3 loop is CASRLAGGGPDTQYF. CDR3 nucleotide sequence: TGTGCCAGCAGATTAGCGGGGGGGGGCCCAGATACGCAGTATTTT. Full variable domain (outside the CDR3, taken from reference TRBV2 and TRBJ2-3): EPEVTQTPSHQVTQMGQEVILRCVPISNHLYFYWYRQILGQKVEFLVSFYNNEISEKSEIFDDQFSVERPDGSNFTLKIRSTKLEDSAMYFCASRLAGGGPDTQYFGPGTRLTVL.

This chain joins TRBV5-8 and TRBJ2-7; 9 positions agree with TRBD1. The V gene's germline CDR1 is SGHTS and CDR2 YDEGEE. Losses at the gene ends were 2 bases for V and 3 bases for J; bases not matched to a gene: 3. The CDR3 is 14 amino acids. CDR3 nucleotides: TGTGCCAGCAGCTTTTCGGGACAGGGCTACGAGCAGTACTTC. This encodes CASSFSGQGYEQYF.

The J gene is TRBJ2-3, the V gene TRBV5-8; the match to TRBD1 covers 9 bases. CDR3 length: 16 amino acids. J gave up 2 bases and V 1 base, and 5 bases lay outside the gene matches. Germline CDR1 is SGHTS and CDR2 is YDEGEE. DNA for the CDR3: TGTGCCAGCAGCTTGCAAACAGGGGGCCACACAGATACGCAGTATTTT. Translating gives CASSLQTGGHTDTQYF. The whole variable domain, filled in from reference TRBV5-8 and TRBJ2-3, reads EAGVTQSPTHLIKTRGQQATLRCSPISGHTSVYWYQQALGLGLQFLLWYDEGEERNRGNFPPRFSGRQFPNYSSELNVNALELEDSALYLCASSLQTGGHTDTQYFGPGTRLTVL.

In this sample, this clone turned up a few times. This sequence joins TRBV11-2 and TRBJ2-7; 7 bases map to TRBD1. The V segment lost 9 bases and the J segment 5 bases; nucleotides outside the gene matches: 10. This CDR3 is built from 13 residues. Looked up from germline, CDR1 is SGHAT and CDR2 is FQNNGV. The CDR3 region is CARDRTGNHEQYF. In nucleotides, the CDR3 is TGTGCCAGAGACCGGACAGGTAACCACGAGCAGTACTTC.

The DNA of the CDR3 is TGTGCCAGCAGCTTGGACGCGGGCTGGTACTACAATGAGCAGTTCTTC. Amino acid sequence: CASSLDAGWYYNEQFF. The V and J genes are TRBV5-6 and TRBJ2-1; D may be TRBD2 (5 bases). V lost 0 bases and J 3 bases, leaving 13 bases between the germline ends. Germline loops: CDR1 SGHDT, CDR2 YYEEEE. CDR3 length equals 16 residues.

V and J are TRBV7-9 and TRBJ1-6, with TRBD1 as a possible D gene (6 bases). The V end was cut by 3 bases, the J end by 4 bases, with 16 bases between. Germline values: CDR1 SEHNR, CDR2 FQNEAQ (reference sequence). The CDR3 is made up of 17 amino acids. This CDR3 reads CASSFSGGGHYNSPLHF. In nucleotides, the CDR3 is TGTGCCAGCAGCTTTAGTGGGGGGGGGCATTATAATTCACCCCTCCACTTT. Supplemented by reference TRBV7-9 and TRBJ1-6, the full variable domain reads DTGVSQNPRHKITKRGQNVTFRCDPISEHNRLYWYRQTLGQGPEFLTYFQNEAQLEKSRLLSDRFSAERPKGSFSTLEIQRTEQGDSAMYLCASSFSGGGHYNSPLHFGNGTRLTVT.

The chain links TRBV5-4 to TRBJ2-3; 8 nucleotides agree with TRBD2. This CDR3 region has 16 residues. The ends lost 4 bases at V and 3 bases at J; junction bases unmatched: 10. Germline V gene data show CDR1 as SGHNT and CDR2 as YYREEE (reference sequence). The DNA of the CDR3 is TGTGCCAGCAGCGCCGGACTAGCTGGGGCGACAGATACGCAGTATTTT. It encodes CASSAGLAGATDTQYF.

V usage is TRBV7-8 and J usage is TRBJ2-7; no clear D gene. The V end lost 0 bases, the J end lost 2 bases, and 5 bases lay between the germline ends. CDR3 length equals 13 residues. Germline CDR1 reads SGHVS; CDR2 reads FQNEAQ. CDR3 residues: CASSLARAYEQYF. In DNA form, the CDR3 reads TGTGCCAGCAGCTTAGCCCGAGCCTACGAGCAGTACTTC.

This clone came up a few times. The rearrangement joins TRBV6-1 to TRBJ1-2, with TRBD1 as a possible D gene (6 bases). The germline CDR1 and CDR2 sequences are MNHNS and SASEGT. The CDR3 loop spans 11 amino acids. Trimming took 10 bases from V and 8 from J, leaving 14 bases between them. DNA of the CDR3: TGTGCCACAGGGGCGCATATCGGCTACACCTTC. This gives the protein CATGAHIGYTF.

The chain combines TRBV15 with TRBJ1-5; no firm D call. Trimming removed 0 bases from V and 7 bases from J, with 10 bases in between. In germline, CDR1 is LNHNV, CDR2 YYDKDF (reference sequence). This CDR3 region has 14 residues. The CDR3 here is CATSREGSRQPQHF. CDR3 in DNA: TGTGCCACCAGCAGAGAGGGGAGCCGCCAGCCCCAGCATTTT.

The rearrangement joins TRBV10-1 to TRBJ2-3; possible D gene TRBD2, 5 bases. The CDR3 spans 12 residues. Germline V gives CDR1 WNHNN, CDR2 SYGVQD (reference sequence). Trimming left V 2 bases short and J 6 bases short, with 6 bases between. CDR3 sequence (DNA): TGCGCCAGCAGTGAGACTAGTGATACGCAGTATTTT. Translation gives CASSETSDTQYF.

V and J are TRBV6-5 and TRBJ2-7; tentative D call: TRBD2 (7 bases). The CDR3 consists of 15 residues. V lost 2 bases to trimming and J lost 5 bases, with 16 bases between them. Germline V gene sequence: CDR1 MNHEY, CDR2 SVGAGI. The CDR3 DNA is TGTGCCAGCAGTTACATCCACAGGGAGGGGGACGAGCAGTACTTC. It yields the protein CASSYIHREGDEQYF.

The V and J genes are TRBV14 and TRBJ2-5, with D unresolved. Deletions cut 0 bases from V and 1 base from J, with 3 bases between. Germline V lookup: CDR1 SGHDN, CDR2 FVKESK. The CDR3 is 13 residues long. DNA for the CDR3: TGTGCCAGCAGCCAAGAAACCCAAGAGACCCAGTACTTC. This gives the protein CASSQETQETQYF.

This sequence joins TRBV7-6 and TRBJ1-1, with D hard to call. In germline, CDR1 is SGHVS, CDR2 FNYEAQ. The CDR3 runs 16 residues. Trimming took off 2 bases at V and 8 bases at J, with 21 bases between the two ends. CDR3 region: CASSLSPVTTSLEAFF. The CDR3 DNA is TGTGCCAGCAGCTTAAGTCCCGTTACAACCTCCTTAGAAGCTTTCTTT.

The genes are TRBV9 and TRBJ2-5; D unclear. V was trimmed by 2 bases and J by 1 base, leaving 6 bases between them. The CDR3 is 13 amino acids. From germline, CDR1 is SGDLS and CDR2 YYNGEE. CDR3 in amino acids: CASSVEPQETQYF. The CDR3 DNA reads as TGTGCCAGCAGCGTTGAACCCCAAGAGACCCAGTACTTC.

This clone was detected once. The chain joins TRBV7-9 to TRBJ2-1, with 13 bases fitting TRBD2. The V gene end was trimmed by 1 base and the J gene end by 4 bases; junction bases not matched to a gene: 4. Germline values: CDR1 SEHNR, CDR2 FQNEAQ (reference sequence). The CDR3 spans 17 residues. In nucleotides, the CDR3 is TGTGCCAGCAGCTTAGTCCGACTAGCGGGGGGTTACAATGAGCAGTTCTTC. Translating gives CASSLVRLAGGYNEQFF.

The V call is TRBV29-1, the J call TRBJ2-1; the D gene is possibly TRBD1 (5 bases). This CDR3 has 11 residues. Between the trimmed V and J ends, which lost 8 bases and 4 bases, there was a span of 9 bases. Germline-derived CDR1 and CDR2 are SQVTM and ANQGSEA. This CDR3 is CSTDSYNEQFF. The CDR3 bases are TGCAGCACTGACAGTTACAATGAGCAGTTCTTC.

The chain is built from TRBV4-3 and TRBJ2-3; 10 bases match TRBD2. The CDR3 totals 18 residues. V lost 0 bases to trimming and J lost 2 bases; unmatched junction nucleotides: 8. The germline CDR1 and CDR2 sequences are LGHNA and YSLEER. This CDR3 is CASSQDYGLAGATDTQYF. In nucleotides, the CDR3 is TGCGCCAGCAGCCAAGATTACGGGCTAGCGGGGGCCACAGATACGCAGTATTTT.